Below are 29 T cell receptor beta chains sequenced from a single sample in a study of blood T cell repertoires in COVID-19 (dated by TCRdb to the early 2020s). The library was generated by the immunoSEQ multiplex PCR assay. As stored in TCRdb, this immuneACCESS dataset retains in-frame rearrangements with V and J assigned. A fraction of the clones does not appear; measured against another copy, unresolved V genes explain less than half of the discrepancy, and the remainder lacks a known reason. Counted in this sample were some 150,000 clones; just under 90% of them appeared once. The ten largest clones capture about 9.4% of the sample. Sequenced input: peripheral blood. Source of these receptors: a woman in her 50s with active or convalescent COVID-19.

The gene calls are TRBV27 and TRBJ2-5, with D perhaps matching TRBD2 (6 bases). V was cut by 2 bases and J by 4 bases, with 8 bases left in between. CDR3 length equals 13 residues. Germline V CDR1 and CDR2: MNHEY, SMNVEV (reference sequence). CDR3 coding DNA: TGTGCCAGCAGTTTAGCGGGAAGAGAGACCCAGTACTTC. Translated: CASSLAGRETQYF.

This clone was seen once. The chain's CDR3 is CASQNRAYQPQHF. CDR3 coding DNA: TGTGCCAGCCAAAACAGGGCTTATCAGCCCCAGCATTTT. J is TRBJ1-5 and V is TRBV12-3 or TRBV12-4, with D perhaps TRBD1 (6 bases). The V gene lost 8 bases and the J gene lost 5 bases, with 13 bases spanning the gap. This CDR3 spans 13 amino acids.

The chain couples TRBV6-5 to TRBJ2-3; TRBD2 aligns across 13 bases. J lost 4 bases, V lost 5 bases, and 3 bases had no gene match. The CDR3 consists of 15 residues. The germline gives CDR1 MNHEY, CDR2 SVGAGI. Written as DNA, the CDR3 is TGTGCCAGCAGTAGGACTAGCGGGGGACCAGATACGCAGTATTTT. Translated, it gives CASSRTSGGPDTQYF.

This chain connects TRBV10-2 to TRBJ1-1; the D gene is possibly TRBD1 (5 bases). The CDR3 contains 18 residues. Trimming took off 0 bases at V and 0 bases at J, with 17 bases between the two ends. Germline values: CDR1 WSHSY, CDR2 SAAADI. CDR3 nucleotide sequence: TGCGCCAGCAGTGAGTCGACCGTTGACAGACACATGAACACTGAAGCTTTCTTT. Protein sequence: CASSESTVDRHMNTEAFF.

This chain links TRBV5-1 with TRBJ1-1; 9 nucleotides agree with TRBD1. Germline CDR1 reads SGHRS; CDR2 reads YFSETQ. V dropped 4 bases and J dropped 0; count of bases not matched to a gene: 1. The CDR3 totals 14 residues. This CDR3 reads CASSHRGLNTEAFF. The DNA of the CDR3 is TGCGCCAGCAGCCACAGGGGGCTGAACACTGAAGCTTTCTTT.

This clone has a single count. The chain combines TRBV4-3 with TRBJ2-2; perhaps TRBD1 as D (5 bases). Between the trimmed V and J ends, which lost 4 bases and 6 bases, there was a span of 15 bases. The CDR3 length is 15 residues. Germline CDR1 reads LGHNA; CDR2 reads YSLEER. Here the CDR3 reads CASSPGAGLSGELFF. CDR3 nucleotides: TGCGCCAGCAGCCCTGGCGCAGGGCTTTCCGGGGAGCTGTTTTTT.

The CDR3 sequence: CASSQVSLALAKNIQYF. DNA of the CDR3: TGTGCCAGCAGCCAAGTTTCGTTGGCATTGGCCAAAAACATTCAGTACTTC. This chain connects TRBV4-2 to TRBJ2-4; D unclear. Per germline, CDR1 LGHNA and CDR2 YNFKEQ. This CDR3 is 17 amino acids long. Between the trimmed V and J ends, which lost 1 base and 1 base, there was a span of 14 bases.

This chain links TRBV5-8 with TRBJ1-1; tentatively, D is TRBD1 (5 bases). The CDR3 is made up of 18 amino acids. In germline, CDR1 is SGHTS, CDR2 YDEGEE. Between the trimmed V and J ends, which lost 0 bases and 0 bases, there was a span of 18 bases. The chain's CDR3 is CASSLVLRGGKMNTEAFF. As DNA, the CDR3 is TGTGCCAGCAGCTTGGTCCTGCGGGGGGGAAAGATGAACACTGAAGCTTTCTTT.

The chain combines TRBV2 with TRBJ1-2; 7 positions match TRBD1. V gave up 0 bases and J gave up 6 bases; unmatched junction bases: 13. The CDR3 consists of 17 residues. Looked up from germline, CDR1 is SNHLY and CDR2 is FYNNEI. CDR3 in amino acids: CASSEARSLQGVDGYTF. As DNA, the CDR3 is TGTGCCAGCAGTGAAGCTCGATCTTTGCAGGGGGTTGATGGCTACACCTTC.

This rearrangement joins TRBV5-4 to TRBJ2-5, with 8 bases lining up with TRBD1. V dropped 2 bases and J dropped 4; count of bases not matched to a gene: 7. The CDR3 sequence is 15 residues long. CDR1 and CDR2 (germline): SGHNT, YYREEE (reference sequence). The chain's CDR3 is CASSFQGAGVETQYF. Here the CDR3 DNA reads TGTGCCAGCAGCTTTCAGGGGGCTGGGGTAGAGACCCAGTACTTC.

The V and J genes are TRBV9 and TRBJ1-3; D uncertain. Germline loops: CDR1 SGDLS, CDR2 YYNGEE. V lost 4 bases, J lost 3 bases, and 17 bases lay in between. The CDR3 loop spans 16 amino acids. The chain's CDR3 is CASSYRDGTGGNTIYF. CDR3 nucleotides: TGTGCCAGCAGCTATCGTGACGGAACGGGTGGAAACACCATATATTTT.

The rearrangement joins TRBV30 to TRBJ2-3, with a tentative D call TRBD2 (5 bases). The germline CDR1 and CDR2 sequences are GTSNPN and SVGIG (reference sequence). The CDR3 has 13 amino acids. Trimming shortened V by 4 bases and J by 3 bases, and 11 bases separated the two germline ends. CDR3 loop: CAWTGVGTDTQYF. For the CDR3, the DNA is TGTGCCTGGACCGGGGTCGGGACAGATACGCAGTATTTT.

The gene calls are TRBV7-9 and TRBJ1-1; the match to TRBD1 covers 7 bases. This CDR3 is 15 amino acids long. Germline CDR1 reads SEHNR; CDR2 reads FQNEAQ (reference sequence). V lost 1 base to trimming and J lost 0 bases; unmatched junction nucleotides: 2. The CDR3 DNA reads as TGTGCCAGCAGCTTAGTTGACAGGGTGAACACTGAAGCTTTCTTT. It translates to CASSLVDRVNTEAFF.

The chain is built from TRBV7-9 and TRBJ2-7; D may be TRBD2 (6 bases). Germline CDR1 is SEHNR and CDR2 is FQNEAQ (reference sequence). This CDR3 spans 18 amino acids. The germline V and J ends were trimmed by 1 base and 2 bases, with 21 bases remaining between them. For the CDR3, the DNA is TGTGCCAGCAGCTTAGTTCCTTATGGGGACTCCGAAACCTACGAGCAGTACTTC. This sequence encodes CASSLVPYGDSETYEQYF. The complete variable domain, with remaining parts taken from reference TRBV7-9 and TRBJ2-7, reads DTGVSQNPRHKITKRGQNVTFRCDPISEHNRLYWYRQTLGQGPEFLTYFQNEAQLEKSRLLSDRFSAERPKGSFSTLEIQRTEQGDSAMYLCASSLVPYGDSETYEQYFGPGTRLTVT.

This chain uses TRBV7-8 with TRBJ2-7, with TRBD1 matching over 9 bases. V was pared by 0 bases and J by 5 bases, with 14 bases of the junction left unmatched. The CDR3 contains 18 residues. Germline values: CDR1 SGHVS, CDR2 FQNEAQ. In nucleotides, the CDR3 is TGTGCCAGCAGCTTAGCCGATCCCTGGACAGGGGATGGCGACGAGCAGTACTTC. This gives the protein CASSLADPWTGDGDEQYF. Full variable domain (remainder filled in from reference TRBV7-8 and TRBJ2-7): GAGVSQSPRYKVAKRGQDVALRCDPISGHVSLFWYQQALGQGPEFLTYFQNEAQLDKSGLPSDRFFAERPEGSVSTLKIQRTQQEDSAVYLCASSLADPWTGDGDEQYFGPGTRLTVT.

Turning to this clone: This same CDR3 is encoded by further DNA sequences in the sample. The chain couples TRBV19 to TRBJ1-1, with a weak D call TRBD1 (6 bases). In germline, CDR1 is LNHDA, CDR2 SQIVND (reference sequence). CDR3 length equals 13 residues. V was cut by 1 base and J by 4 bases, with 7 bases left in between. The chain's CDR3 is CASSIVGGTEAFF. In DNA, the CDR3 is TGTGCCAGTAGTATAGTAGGGGGCACTGAAGCTTTCTTT. The full variable domain, its missing parts supplied by reference TRBV19 and TRBJ1-1, is DGGITQSPKYLFRKEGQNVTLSCEQNLNHDAMYWYRQDPGQGLRLIYYSQIVNDFQKGDIAEGYSVSREKKESFPLTVTSAQKNPTAFYLCASSIVGGTEAFFGQGTRLTVV.

The J gene is TRBJ1-3, the V gene TRBV30, with D possibly matching TRBD1 (6 bases). Germline CDR1 GTSNPN, CDR2 SVGIG (reference sequence). This CDR3 has 20 residues. Trimming removed 0 bases at V and 5 bases at J, with 29 bases between. CDR3 sequence: CAWSVTPSGAPSLRRNTIYF. The DNA of the CDR3 is TGTGCCTGGAGTGTTACCCCATCAGGGGCGCCCTCGCTGCGGCGAAACACCATATATTTT.

This clone was found once. The chain's CDR3 is CASSYAGGYNEQFF. The CDR3 bases are TGTGCCAGCAGTTACGCGGGGGGGTACAATGAGCAGTTCTTC. The rearrangement joins TRBV6-2 or TRBV6-3 to TRBJ2-1; 9 nucleotides line up with TRBD2. V lost 2 bases to trimming and J lost 4 bases; unmatched junction nucleotides: 0. Germline lookup yields CDR1 MNHEY and CDR2 SVGEGT. The CDR3 runs to 14 residues.

The chain combines TRBV5-1 with TRBJ2-2, with 7 bases aligning to TRBD1. V dropped 4 bases and J dropped 3; count of bases not matched to a gene: 6. This CDR3 region has 15 residues. Germline values: CDR1 SGHRS, CDR2 YFSETQ. The CDR3 region is CASSLTGRDTGELFF. In nucleotides, the CDR3 is TGCGCCAGCAGCCTGACAGGGCGGGACACCGGGGAGCTGTTTTTT. The whole variable domain, filled in from reference TRBV5-1 and TRBJ2-2, reads KAGVTQTPRYLIKTRGQQVTLSCSPISGHRSVSWYQQTPGQGLQFLFEYFSETQRNKGNFPGRFSGRQFSNSRSEMNVSTLELGDSALYLCASSLTGRDTGELFFGEGSRLTVL.

The rearrangement joins TRBV28 to TRBJ1-1; D call uncertain. This CDR3 has 14 residues. The germline CDR1 and CDR2 sequences are MDHEN and SYDVKM. V was trimmed by 5 bases and J by 5 bases, leaving 15 bases between them. CDR3 amino acids: CASSRDNVRTEAFF. In nucleotides, the CDR3 is TGTGCCAGCAGTAGAGACAACGTACGGACTGAAGCTTTCTTT. The entire variable domain, with the rest obtained from reference TRBV28 and TRBJ1-1, is as follows: DVKVTQSSRYLVKRTGEKVFLECVQDMDHENMFWYRQDPGLGLRLIYFSYDVKMKEKGDIPEGYSVSREKKERFSLILESASTNQTSMYLCASSRDNVRTEAFFGQGTRLTVV.

The chain combines TRBV6-1 with TRBJ2-4, with D perhaps TRBD1 (6 bases). This CDR3 region has 14 residues. V was trimmed by 2 bases and J by 6 bases, leaving 11 bases between them. Per germline, CDR1 MNHNS and CDR2 SASEGT. CDR3 DNA sequence: TGTGCCAGCAGTGAACGGGCAGGGGCAAACATTCAGTACTTC. Protein: CASSERAGANIQYF.

The chain employs TRBV7-9 and TRBJ1-2; 11 positions match TRBD1. The CDR3 totals 16 residues. Germline V gene data show CDR1 as SEHNR and CDR2 as FQNEAQ (reference sequence). V was clipped by 5 bases and J by 5 bases; unmatched bases: 10. The CDR3 here is CASSLDRGRSWYGYTF. As DNA, the CDR3 is TGTGCCAGCAGCCTGGACAGGGGGCGAAGTTGGTATGGCTACACCTTC.

The chain links TRBV27 to TRBJ1-1; TRBD1 aligns across 9 bases. Per the germline V gene, CDR1 is MNHEY and CDR2 is SMNVEV (reference sequence). There are 13 residues in the CDR3. After removal of 2 bases from V and 10 bases from J, the junction contained 5 bases not matched to a gene. For the CDR3, the DNA is TGTGCCAGCAGTTTAGAGACAGGGGGTTTAGCTTTCTTT. Translation: CASSLETGGLAFF.

This chain joins TRBV28 and TRBJ1-1; D remains ambiguous. CDR1 MDHEN and CDR2 SYDVKM come from the germline V gene. V lost 6 bases and J 6 bases, leaving 11 bases between the germline ends. The CDR3 totals 12 residues. The CDR3 loop is CASSWRESEAFF. In DNA form, the CDR3 reads TGTGCCAGCAGCTGGCGGGAATCTGAAGCTTTCTTT.

J is TRBJ1-1 and V is TRBV11-2; 9 bases align to TRBD1. The CDR3 is made up of 17 amino acids. Trimming cost V 0 bases and J 4 bases; bases outside gene matches: 9. CDR1 and CDR2 (germline): SGHAT, FQNNGV. CDR3 DNA sequence: TGTGCCAGCAGCTTAGATATGGGACAGGGAATCTTCACTGAAGCTTTCTTT. Translating gives CASSLDMGQGIFTEAFF.

J is TRBJ2-3 and V is TRBV2, with a tentative D call TRBD1 (6 bases). Between the trimmed V and J ends, which lost 11 bases and 2 bases, there was a span of 14 bases. The CDR3 consists of 13 residues. Looked up from germline, CDR1 is SNHLY and CDR2 is FYNNEI. The DNA for the CDR3 is TGTGCCTCGGTCTGGGGGCCCACAGATACGCAGTATTTT. This translates into CASVWGPTDTQYF. Full variable domain (rest looked up from reference TRBV2 and TRBJ2-3): EPEVTQTPSHQVTQMGQEVILRCVPISNHLYFYWYRQILGQKVEFLVSFYNNEISEKSEIFDDQFSVERPDGSNFTLKIRSTKLEDSAMYFCASVWGPTDTQYFGPGTRLTVL.

This chain links TRBV6-1 with TRBJ2-1; 11 nucleotides agree with TRBD2. V trimming: 4 bases; J trimming: 7 bases; junction bases outside the gene matches: 9. The CDR3 contains 16 residues. Germline lookup yields CDR1 MNHNS and CDR2 SASEGT. For the CDR3, the DNA is TGTGCCAGCAGTGCACTAGCGGGGGACTATACTAATGAGCAGTTCTTC. Translating gives CASSALAGDYTNEQFF.

V gene TRBV19 combines with J gene TRBJ1-4, with a weak D call TRBD1 (6 bases). With 5 bases removed from V and 4 bases from J, the gap between germline ends came to 14 bases. From germline, CDR1 is LNHDA and CDR2 SQIVND (reference sequence). This CDR3 region has 15 residues. The CDR3 region is CASSATGHYNEKLFF. CDR3 DNA sequence: TGTGCCAGTAGTGCAACGGGACACTATAATGAAAAACTGTTTTTT.

The chain recombines TRBV25-1 with TRBJ1-6, with a weak D call TRBD1 (6 bases). In germline, CDR1 is MGHDK, CDR2 SYGVNS. CDR3 length: 14 amino acids. V was cut by 6 bases and J by 10 bases, with 16 bases left in between. The CDR3 region has the DNA TGTGCCAGCAGCGGACAGATCTCTAGCTCACCCCTCCACTTT. Its protein is CASSGQISSSPLHF.